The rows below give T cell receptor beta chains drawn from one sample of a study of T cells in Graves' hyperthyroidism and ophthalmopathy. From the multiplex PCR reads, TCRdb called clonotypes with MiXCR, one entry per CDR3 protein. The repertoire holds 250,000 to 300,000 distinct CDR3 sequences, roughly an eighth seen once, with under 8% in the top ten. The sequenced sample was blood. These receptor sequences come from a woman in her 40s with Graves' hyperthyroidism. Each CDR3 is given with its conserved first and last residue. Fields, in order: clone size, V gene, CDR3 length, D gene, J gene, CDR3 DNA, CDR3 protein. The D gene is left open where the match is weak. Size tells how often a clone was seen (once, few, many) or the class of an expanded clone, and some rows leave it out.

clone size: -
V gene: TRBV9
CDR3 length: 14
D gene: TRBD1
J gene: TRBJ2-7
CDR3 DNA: TGTGCCAGCAGTCTGGGACAGTTGTCCTACGAGCAGTACTTC
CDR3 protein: CASSLGQLSYEQYF

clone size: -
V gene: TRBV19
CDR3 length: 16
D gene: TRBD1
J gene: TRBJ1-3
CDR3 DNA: TGTGCCAGTAGGTTGACAGGGATCAGCTCTGGAAACACCATATATTTC
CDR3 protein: CASRLTGISSGNTIYF

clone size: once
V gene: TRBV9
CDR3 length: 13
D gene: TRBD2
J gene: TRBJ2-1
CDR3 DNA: TGTGCCACCCTCGGGGACTATTACAATGAGCAGTTCTTC
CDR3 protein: CATLGDYYNEQFF

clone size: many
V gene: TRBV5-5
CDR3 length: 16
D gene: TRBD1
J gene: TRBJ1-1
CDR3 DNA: TGTGCCAGCAGCTTGGCCGGGACAGGCGGGAACACTGAAGCTTTCTTT
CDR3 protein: CASSLAGTGGNTEAFF

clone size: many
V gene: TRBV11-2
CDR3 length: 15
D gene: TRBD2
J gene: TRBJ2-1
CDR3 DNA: TGTGCCAGCAGCACCTCCGGGACTAGTAACAATGAGCAGTTCTTC
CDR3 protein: CASSTSGTSNNEQFF

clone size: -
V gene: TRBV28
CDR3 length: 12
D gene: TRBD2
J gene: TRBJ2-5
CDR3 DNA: TGTGCCAGCGGGACTAGCGGAACTGTGGGGTACTTC
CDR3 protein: CASGTSGTVGYF

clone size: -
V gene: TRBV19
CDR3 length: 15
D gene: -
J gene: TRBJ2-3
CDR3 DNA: TGTGCCAGTAGTTTCCGGCAGGACCCTCAAGATACGCAGTATTTT
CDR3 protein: CASSFRQDPQDTQYF

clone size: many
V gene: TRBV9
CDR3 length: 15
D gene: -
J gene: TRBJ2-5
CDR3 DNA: TGTGCCAGCAGCGTATCTCGCGGAGTTCAAGAGACCCAGTACTTC
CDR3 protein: CASSVSRGVQETQYF

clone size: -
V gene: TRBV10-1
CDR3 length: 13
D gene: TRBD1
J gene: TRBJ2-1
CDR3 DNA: TGCGCCAGCAGAAGGACAGGGACCAATGAGCAGTTCTTC
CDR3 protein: CASRRTGTNEQFF

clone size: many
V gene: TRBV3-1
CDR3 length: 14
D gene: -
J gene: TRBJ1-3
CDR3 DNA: TGTGCCAGCAGCCAAGACACCCACGGCAACACCATATATTTT
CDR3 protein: CASSQDTHGNTIYF

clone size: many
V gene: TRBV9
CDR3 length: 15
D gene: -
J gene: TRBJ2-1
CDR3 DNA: TGTGCCAGCAGCGTAACCAGCAGCTCCTACAATGAGCAGTTCTTC
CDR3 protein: CASSVTSSSYNEQFF

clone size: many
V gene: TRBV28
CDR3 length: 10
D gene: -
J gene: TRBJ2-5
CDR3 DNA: TGTGCCAGCGGGGGGGAGACCCAGTACTTC
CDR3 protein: CASGGETQYF

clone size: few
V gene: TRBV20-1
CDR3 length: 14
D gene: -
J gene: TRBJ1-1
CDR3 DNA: TGCAGTGCTAGAGAGGGGGGGGGGTCGTCTGAAGCTTTCTTT
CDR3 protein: CSAREGGGSSEAFF

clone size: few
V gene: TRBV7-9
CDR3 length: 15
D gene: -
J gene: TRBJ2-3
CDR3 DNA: TGTGCCAGCAGCTTTAGAGGAGGGCCGACAGATACGCAGTATTTT
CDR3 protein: CASSFRGGPTDTQYF

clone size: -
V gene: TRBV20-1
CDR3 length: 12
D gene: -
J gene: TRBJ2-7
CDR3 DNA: TGCAGTGCCACCCGGTGGCTATACGAGCAGTACTTC
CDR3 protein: CSATRWLYEQYF

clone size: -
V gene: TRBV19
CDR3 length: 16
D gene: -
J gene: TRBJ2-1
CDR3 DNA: TGTGCCAGTAGCTTACGGTGGGGTCGCCGGTACAATGAGCAGTTCTTC
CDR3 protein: CASSLRWGRRYNEQFF

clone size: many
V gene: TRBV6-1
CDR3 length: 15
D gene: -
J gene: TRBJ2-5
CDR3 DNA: TGTGCCAGCAGTGAAGCGCAGGACGGAAAAGAGACCCAGTACTTC
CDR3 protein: CASSEAQDGKETQYF

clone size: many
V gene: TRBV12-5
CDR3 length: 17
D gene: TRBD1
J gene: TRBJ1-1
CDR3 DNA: TGTGCTAGTGGTTTATTCCTGACAGGGCGGATGAACACTGAAGCTTTCTTT
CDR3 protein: CASGLFLTGRMNTEAFF

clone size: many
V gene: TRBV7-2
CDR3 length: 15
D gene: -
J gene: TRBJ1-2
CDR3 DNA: TGTGCCACTCTAAACCCGACATTGCGTGTCTTCGGCTACACCTTC
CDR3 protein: CATLNPTLRVFGYTF

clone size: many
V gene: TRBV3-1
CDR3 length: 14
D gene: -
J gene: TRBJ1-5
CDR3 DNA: TGTGCCAGCAGCCAAGCCAACAGCAATCAGCCCCAGCATTTT
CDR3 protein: CASSQANSNQPQHF

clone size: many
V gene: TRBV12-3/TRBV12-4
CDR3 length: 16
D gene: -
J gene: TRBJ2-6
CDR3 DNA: TGTGCCAGCAGTTTCCGGTCTGGGTTTGGGGCCAACGTCCTGACTTTC
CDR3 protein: CASSFRSGFGANVLTF

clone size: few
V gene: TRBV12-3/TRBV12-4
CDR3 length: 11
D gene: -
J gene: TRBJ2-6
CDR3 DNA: TGTGCCAGCAAGGGGGCCAACGTCCTGACTTTC
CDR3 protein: CASKGANVLTF

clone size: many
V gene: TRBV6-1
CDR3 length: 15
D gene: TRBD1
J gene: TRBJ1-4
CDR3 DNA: TGTGCCAGCAGTGAAAACAGGGGGGGTAATGAAAAACTGTTTTTT
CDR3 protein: CASSENRGGNEKLFF

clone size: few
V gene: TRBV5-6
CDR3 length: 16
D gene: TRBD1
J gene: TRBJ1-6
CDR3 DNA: TGTGCCAGCAGCCGGGACAGGGAACAATATAATTCACCCCTCCACTTT
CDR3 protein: CASSRDREQYNSPLHF

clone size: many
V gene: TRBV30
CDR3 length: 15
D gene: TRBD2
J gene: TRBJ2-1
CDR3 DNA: TGTGCCTGGAGTGTAGGGGGACTAGCGCTTGATGAGCAGTTCTTC
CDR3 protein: CAWSVGGLALDEQFF

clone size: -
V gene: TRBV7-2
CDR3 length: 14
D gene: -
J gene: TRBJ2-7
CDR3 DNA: TGTGCCAGCAGCCCCGGGCGGGACTCCTACGAGCAGTACTTC
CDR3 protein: CASSPGRDSYEQYF

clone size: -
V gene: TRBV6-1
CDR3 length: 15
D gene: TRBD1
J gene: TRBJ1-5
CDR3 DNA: TGTGCCAGCAGACAGGGGACGGTAGGGAATCAGCCCCCGCATTTT
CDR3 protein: CASRQGTVGNQPPHF